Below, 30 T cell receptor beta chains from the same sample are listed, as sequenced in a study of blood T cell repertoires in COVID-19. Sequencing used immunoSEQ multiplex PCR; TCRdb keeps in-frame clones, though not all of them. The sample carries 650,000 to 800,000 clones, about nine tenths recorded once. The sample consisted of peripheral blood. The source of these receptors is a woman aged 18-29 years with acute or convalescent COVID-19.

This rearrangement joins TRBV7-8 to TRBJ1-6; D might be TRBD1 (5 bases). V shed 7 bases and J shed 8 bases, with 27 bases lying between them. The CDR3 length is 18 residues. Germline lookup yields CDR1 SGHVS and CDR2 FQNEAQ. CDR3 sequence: CASTPSIALTVRDSPLHF. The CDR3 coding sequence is TGTGCCAGCACCCCAAGCATAGCTCTGACAGTTCGGGATTCACCCCTCCACTTT.

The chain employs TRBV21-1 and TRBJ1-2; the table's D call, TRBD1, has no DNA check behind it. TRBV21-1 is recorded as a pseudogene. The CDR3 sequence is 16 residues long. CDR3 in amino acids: CASRGRDMVSDYGYTF. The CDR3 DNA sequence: TGTGCCAGCCGCGGAAGGGACATGGTCAGTGACTATGGCTACACCTTC.

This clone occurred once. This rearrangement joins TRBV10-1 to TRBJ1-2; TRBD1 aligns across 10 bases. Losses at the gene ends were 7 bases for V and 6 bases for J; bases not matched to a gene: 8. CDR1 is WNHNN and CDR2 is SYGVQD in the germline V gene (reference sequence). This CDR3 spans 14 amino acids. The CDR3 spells CASNRDRGPHGYTF. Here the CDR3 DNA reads TGCGCCAGCAACCGGGACAGGGGTCCCCATGGCTACACCTTC.

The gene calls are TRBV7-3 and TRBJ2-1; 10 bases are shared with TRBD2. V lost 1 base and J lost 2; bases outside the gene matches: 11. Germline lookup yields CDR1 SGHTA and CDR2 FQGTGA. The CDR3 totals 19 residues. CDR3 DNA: TGTGCCAGCAGCTTAAAGGGACTAGCGCCTGGTCGAACCTACAATGAGCAGTTCTTC. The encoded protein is CASSLKGLAPGRTYNEQFF.

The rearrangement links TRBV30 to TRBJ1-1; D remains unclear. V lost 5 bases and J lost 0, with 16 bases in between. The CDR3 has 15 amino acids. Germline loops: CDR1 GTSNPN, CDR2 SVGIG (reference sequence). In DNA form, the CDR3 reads TGTGCCTGGGTCAAGAACGCCAGGTTGAACACTGAAGCTTTCTTT. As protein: CAWVKNARLNTEAFF.

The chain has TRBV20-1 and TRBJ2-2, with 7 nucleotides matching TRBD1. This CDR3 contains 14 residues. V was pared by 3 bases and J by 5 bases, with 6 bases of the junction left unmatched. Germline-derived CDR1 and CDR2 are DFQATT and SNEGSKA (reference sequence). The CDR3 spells CSASNRGHTGELFF. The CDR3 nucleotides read TGCAGTGCTAGTAATAGGGGGCATACCGGGGAGCTGTTTTTT.

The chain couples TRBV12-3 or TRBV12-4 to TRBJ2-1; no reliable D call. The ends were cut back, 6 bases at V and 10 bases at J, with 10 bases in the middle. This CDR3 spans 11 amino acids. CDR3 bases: TGTGCCAGCAGCGGCGGAATCGAGCAGTTCTTC. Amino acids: CASSGGIEQFF.

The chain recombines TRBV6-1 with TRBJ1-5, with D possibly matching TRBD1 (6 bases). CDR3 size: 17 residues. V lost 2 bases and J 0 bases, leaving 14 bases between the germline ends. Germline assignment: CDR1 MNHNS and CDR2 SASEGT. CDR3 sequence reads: CASSEQGSANSNQPQHF. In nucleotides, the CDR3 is TGTGCCAGCAGTGAACAGGGGTCGGCTAATAGCAATCAGCCCCAGCATTTT.

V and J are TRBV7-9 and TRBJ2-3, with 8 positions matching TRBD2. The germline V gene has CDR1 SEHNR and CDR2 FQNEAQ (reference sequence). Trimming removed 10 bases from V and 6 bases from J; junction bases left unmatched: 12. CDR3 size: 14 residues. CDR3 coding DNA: TGTGCCACGAAAGAAAGCGGGGGATCCGATACGCAGTATTTT. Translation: CATKESGGSDTQYF.

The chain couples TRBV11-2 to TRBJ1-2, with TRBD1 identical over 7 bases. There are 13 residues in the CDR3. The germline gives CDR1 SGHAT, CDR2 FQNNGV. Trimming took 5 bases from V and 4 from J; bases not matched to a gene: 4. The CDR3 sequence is CASSATGTYGYTF. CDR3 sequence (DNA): TGTGCCAGCAGCGCGACAGGGACCTATGGCTACACCTTC. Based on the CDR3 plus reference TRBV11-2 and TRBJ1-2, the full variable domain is EAGVAQSPRYKIIEKRQSVAFWCNPISGHATLYWYQQILGQGPKLLIQFQNNGVVDDSQLPKDRFSAERLKGVDSTLKIQPAKLEDSAVYLCASSATGTYGYTFGSGTRLTVV.

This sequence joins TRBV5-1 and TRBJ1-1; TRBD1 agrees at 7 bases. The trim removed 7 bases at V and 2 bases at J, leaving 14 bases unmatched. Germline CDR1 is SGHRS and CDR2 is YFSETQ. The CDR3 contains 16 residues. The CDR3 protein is CASVYGQASGNTEAFF. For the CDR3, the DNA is TGCGCCAGCGTATATGGACAGGCCTCGGGCAACACTGAAGCTTTCTTT.

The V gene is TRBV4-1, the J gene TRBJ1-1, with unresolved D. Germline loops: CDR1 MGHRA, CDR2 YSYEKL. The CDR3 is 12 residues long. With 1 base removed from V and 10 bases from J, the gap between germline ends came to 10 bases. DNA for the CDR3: TGCGCCAGCAGCCAAGTCCGGGGAGGAGCTTTCTTT. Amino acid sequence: CASSQVRGGAFF.

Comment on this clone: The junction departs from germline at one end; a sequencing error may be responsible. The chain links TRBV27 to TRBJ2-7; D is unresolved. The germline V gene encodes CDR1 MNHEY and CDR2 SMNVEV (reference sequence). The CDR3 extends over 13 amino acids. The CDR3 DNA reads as TGTGCCAGCAGTTTTGTGGGCTCCAACGAGCAGTACTTC. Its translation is CASSFVGSNEQYF.

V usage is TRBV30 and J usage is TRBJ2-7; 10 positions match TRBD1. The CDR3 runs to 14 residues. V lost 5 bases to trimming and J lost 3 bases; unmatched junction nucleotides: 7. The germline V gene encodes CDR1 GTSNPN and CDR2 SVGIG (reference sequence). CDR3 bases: TGTGCCTGGGACCGGGACAGGGGTTACTACGAGCAGTACTTC. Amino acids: CAWDRDRGYYEQYF.

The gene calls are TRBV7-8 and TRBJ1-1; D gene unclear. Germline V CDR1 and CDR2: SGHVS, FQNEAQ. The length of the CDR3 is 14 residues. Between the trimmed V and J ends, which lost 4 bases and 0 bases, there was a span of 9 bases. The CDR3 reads CASSYRDVNTEAFF. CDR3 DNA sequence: TGTGCCAGCAGCTACCGGGATGTGAACACTGAAGCTTTCTTT.

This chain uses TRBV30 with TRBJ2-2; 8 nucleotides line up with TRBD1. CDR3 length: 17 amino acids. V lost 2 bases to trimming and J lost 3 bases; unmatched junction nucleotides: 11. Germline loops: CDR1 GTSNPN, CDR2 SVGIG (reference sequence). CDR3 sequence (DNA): TGTGCCTGGAGTCCTCACCTCGGACAGGGTTACACCGGGGAGCTGTTTTTT. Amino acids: CAWSPHLGQGYTGELFF.

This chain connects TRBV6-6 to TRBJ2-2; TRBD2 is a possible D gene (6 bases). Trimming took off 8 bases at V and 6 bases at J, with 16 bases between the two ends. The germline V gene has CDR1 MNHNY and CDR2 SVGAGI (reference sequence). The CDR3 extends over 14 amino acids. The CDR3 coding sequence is TGTGCCAGCGAAACAAAAACTAGCTCCGGGGAGCTGTTTTTT. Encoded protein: CASETKTSSGELFF.

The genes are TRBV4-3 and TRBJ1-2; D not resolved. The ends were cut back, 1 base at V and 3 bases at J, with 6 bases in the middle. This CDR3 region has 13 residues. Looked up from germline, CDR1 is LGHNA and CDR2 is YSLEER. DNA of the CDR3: TGCGCCAGCAGCCAAGGGCAGTACTATGGCTACACCTTC. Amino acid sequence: CASSQGQYYGYTF.

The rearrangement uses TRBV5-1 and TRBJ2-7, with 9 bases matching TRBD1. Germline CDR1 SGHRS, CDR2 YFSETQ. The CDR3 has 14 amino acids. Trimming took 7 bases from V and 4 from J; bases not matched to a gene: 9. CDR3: CASGAGQGLYEQYF. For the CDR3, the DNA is TGCGCCAGCGGAGCAGGACAGGGGCTTTACGAGCAGTACTTC.

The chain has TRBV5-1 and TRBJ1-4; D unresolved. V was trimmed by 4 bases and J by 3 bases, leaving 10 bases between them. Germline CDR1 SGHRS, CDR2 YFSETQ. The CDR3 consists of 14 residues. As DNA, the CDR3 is TGCGCCAGCAGCCTACAGTCCTCTAATGAAAAACTGTTTTTT. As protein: CASSLQSSNEKLFF.

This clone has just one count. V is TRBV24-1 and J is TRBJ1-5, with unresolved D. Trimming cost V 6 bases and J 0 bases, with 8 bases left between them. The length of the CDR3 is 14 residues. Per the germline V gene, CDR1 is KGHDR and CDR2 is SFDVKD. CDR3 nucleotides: TGTGCCACCAGTCGCGGATTTAGCAATCAGCCCCAGCATTTT. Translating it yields CATSRGFSNQPQHF.

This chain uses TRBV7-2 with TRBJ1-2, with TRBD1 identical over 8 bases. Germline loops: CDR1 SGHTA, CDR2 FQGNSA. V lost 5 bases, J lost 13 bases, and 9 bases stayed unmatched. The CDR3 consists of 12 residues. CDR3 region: CASSVQGQGSTF. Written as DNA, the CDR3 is TGTGCCAGCAGCGTACAAGGACAGGGTTCCACCTTC. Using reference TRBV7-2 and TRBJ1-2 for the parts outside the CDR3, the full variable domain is GAGVSQSPSNKVTEKGKDVELRCDPISGHTALYWYRQSLGQGLEFLIYFQGNSAPDKSGLPSDRFSAERTGGSVSTLTIQRTQQEDSAVYLCASSVQGQGSTFGSGTRLTVV.

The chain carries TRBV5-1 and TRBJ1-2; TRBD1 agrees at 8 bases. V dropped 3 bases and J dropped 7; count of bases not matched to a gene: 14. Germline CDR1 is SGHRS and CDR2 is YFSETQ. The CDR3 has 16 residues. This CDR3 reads CASSSTPDRGVSGYTF. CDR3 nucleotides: TGCGCCAGCAGCTCTACCCCCGACAGGGGTGTTAGTGGCTACACCTTC.

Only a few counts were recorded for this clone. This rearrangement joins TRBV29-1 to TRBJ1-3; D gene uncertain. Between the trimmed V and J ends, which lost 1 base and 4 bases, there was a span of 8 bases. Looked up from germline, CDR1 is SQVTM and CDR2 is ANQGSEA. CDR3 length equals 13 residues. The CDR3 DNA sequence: TGCAGCGTTGAAGGAACAAACGGAAACACCATATATTTT. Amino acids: CSVEGTNGNTIYF.

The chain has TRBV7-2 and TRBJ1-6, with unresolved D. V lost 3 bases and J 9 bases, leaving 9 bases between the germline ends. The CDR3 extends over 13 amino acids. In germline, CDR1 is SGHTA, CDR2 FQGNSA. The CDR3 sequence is CASSFPFGSPLHF. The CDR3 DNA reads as TGTGCCAGCAGCTTTCCCTTCGGTTCACCCCTCCACTTT.

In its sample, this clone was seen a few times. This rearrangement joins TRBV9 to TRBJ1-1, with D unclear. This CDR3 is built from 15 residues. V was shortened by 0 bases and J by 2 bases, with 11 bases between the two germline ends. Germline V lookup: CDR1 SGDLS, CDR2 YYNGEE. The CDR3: CASSVDVQINTEAFF. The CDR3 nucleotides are TGTGCCAGCAGCGTAGATGTACAGATCAACACTGAAGCTTTCTTT.

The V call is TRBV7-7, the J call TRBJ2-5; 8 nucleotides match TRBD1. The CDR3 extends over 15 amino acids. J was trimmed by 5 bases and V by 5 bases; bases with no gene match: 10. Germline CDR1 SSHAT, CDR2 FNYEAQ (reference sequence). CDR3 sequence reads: CASSEDRASWETQYF. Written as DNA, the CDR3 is TGTGCCAGCAGCGAGGACAGGGCGTCGTGGGAGACCCAGTACTTC.

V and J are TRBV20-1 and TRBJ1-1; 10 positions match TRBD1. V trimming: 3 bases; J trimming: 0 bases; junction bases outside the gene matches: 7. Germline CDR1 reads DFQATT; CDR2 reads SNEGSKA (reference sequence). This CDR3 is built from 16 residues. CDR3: CSASWGTGAVNTEAFF. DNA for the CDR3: TGCAGTGCTAGTTGGGGGACAGGGGCGGTGAACACTGAAGCTTTCTTT.

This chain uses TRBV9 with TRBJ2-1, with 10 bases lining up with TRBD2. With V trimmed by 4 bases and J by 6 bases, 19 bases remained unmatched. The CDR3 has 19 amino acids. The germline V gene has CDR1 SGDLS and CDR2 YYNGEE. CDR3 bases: TGTGCCAGCAGCCCCCCAATGATGACCGGGACTAGCGTTACCAATGAGCAGTTCTTC. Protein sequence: CASSPPMMTGTSVTNEQFF.

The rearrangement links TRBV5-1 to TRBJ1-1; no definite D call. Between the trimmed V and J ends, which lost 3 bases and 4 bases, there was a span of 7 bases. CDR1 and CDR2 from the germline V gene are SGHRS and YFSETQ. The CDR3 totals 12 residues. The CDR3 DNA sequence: TGCGCCAGCAGCTCCCCAGGCACTGAAGCTTTCTTT. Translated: CASSSPGTEAFF.